What follows are 29 T cell receptor beta chains derived from one specimen sequenced in a study of OX40 agonist ivuxolimab in advanced cancers. This table comes from immunoSEQ multiplex PCR, and its TCRdb copy is limited to in-frame clones, with some not included. The table records roughly 56,000 clones, 85% to 90% of them present only once. The sequencing here drew on CD4+ or CD8+ T cells sorted from blood, taken in a trial of the OX40 agonist ivuxolimab. These receptors were taken from an adult with an advanced solid tumor such as melanoma, head and neck, liver or kidney cancer.

The rearrangement joins TRBV5-1 to TRBJ1-1, with 7 bases that match TRBD1. The CDR3 is 15 residues long. Unmatched junction bases numbered 10, after V lost 4 bases and J lost 4 bases. Germline lookup yields CDR1 SGHRS and CDR2 YFSETQ. This CDR3 is CASSRIGGASTEAFF. In DNA form, the CDR3 reads TGCGCCAGCAGCCGGATAGGGGGCGCGAGCACTGAAGCTTTCTTT.

Turning to this clone: The germline gene is not matched at one end of the junction; a read error may be the cause. The chain uses TRBV7-7 and TRBJ1-3; possibly TRBD1 for D (5 bases). Germline CDR1 is SSHAT and CDR2 is FNYEAQ (reference sequence). This CDR3 region has 14 residues. CDR3 sequence (DNA): TGTGCTAGCAGCTTAGCGGCAGGGGGAAACACCATATATTTT. This gives the protein CASSLAAGGNTIYF.

This clone has just a few counts. The chain links TRBV4-1 to TRBJ1-3; 7 bases align to TRBD1. The CDR3 is 16 amino acids. CDR1 and CDR2 from the germline V gene are MGHRA and YSYEKL. With 0 bases clipped from V and 2 bases from J, the junction kept 4 bases outside the gene matches. In DNA, the CDR3 is TGCGCCAGCAGCCAAGACAGGACAGGCCCTGGAAACACCATATATTTT. Encoded protein: CASSQDRTGPGNTIYF.

The chain joins TRBV9 to TRBJ2-2; TRBD2 might be the D (6 bases). Germline CDR1 is SGDLS and CDR2 is YYNGEE. CDR3 length: 17 amino acids. V gave up 0 bases and J gave up 4 bases, with 16 bases separating them. The CDR3 DNA is TGTGCCAGCAGCGTAGGGGCGGGATCGGTCGGCACCGGGGAGCTGTTTTTT. Its translation is CASSVGAGSVGTGELFF. The full variable domain, completed using reference TRBV9 and TRBJ2-2, is DSGVTQTPKHLITATGQRVTLRCSPRSGDLSVYWYQQSLDQGLQFLIQYYNGEERAKGNILERFSAQQFPDLHSELNLSSLELGDSALYFCASSVGAGSVGTGELFFGEGSRLTVL.

Concerning this clone itself: Other nucleotide sequences in the sample specify the same CDR3. The V gene is TRBV5-1, the J gene TRBJ2-5; D might be TRBD1 (5 bases). CDR3 size: 13 residues. Trimming pared 7 bases from V and 4 bases from J, leaving 14 bases between. Germline CDR1 and CDR2: SGHRS and YFSETQ. The DNA for the CDR3 is TGCGCCAGCGCGGAATATGGGGCAGAGACCCAGTACTTC. Its translation is CASAEYGAETQYF.

The V gene is TRBV2, the J gene TRBJ2-1, with D possibly TRBD1 on 6 matching bases. The CDR3 is 13 amino acids. The germline V gene encodes CDR1 SNHLY and CDR2 FYNNEI. With 6 bases removed from V and 3 bases from J, the gap between germline ends came to 9 bases. In nucleotides, the CDR3 is TGTGCCAGCAGGGACAGAATCTACAATGAGCAGTTCTTC. Protein product: CASRDRIYNEQFF.

CDR3: CASSVRQGAQPQHF. The CDR3 DNA is TGTGCCAGCAGCGTTCGACAGGGGGCTCAGCCCCAGCATTTT. This chain links TRBV7-2 with TRBJ1-5, with 10 bases lining up with TRBD1. The trim removed 5 bases at V and 6 bases at J, leaving 4 bases unmatched. Germline V CDR1 and CDR2: SGHTA, FQGNSA. CDR3 size: 14 residues. Supplemented by reference TRBV7-2 and TRBJ1-5, the full variable domain reads GAGVSQSPSNKVTEKGKDVELRCDPISGHTALYWYRQSLGQGLEFLIYFQGNSAPDKSGLPSDRFSAERTGGSVSTLTIQRTQQEDSAVYLCASSVRQGAQPQHFGDGTRLSIL.

In the case of this clone: A read error may produce the germline difference seen at one junction end. DNA of the CDR3: TGTGCCAGCAGCCTAGAGCCAGATACGCAGTATTTT. This encodes CASSLEPDTQYF. The J gene is TRBJ2-3, the V gene TRBV11-3; D ambiguous. The CDR3 is 12 residues long. Germline V gene data show CDR1 as SGHNT and CDR2 as YENEEA.

This chain uses TRBV7-2 with TRBJ1-4; no clear D gene. Germline CDR1 reads SGHTA; CDR2 reads FQGNSA. CDR3 length equals 17 residues. V lost 0 bases to trimming and J lost 0 bases, with 11 bases between them. CDR3: CASSLAYRSSTNEKLFF. The DNA of the CDR3 is TGTGCCAGCAGCTTAGCATACAGATCATCAACTAATGAAAAACTGTTTTTT.

The chain links TRBV2 to TRBJ1-2, with 11 bases identical to TRBD1. This CDR3 contains 12 residues. The germline CDR1 and CDR2 sequences are SNHLY and FYNNEI. With 10 bases clipped from V and 6 bases from J, the junction kept 4 bases outside the gene matches. CDR3 coding DNA: TGTGCCACCGGACAGGGGGCTGATGGCTACACCTTC. Its protein product is CATGQGADGYTF.

This chain joins TRBV5-1 and TRBJ2-3; D tentatively reads TRBD1 or TRBD2 (5 bases each). The V and J ends lost 5 bases and 1 base respectively, with 8 bases between them. The CDR3 has 13 residues. From germline, CDR1 is SGHRS and CDR2 YFSETQ. This chain's CDR3 is CASRGDGTDTQYF. In nucleotides, the CDR3 is TGCGCCAGCAGAGGGGACGGCACAGATACGCAGTATTTT.

This clone was found a few times. V usage is TRBV2 and J usage is TRBJ1-1; D is undetermined. CDR3 length: 12 amino acids. V dropped 8 bases and J dropped 1 base, with 8 bases sitting between them. CDR1 is SNHLY, CDR2 FYNNEI, per germline. The chain's CDR3 is CASGDWNTEAFF. CDR3 DNA sequence: TGTGCCAGCGGAGACTGGAACACTGAAGCTTTCTTT. Full variable domain (outside the CDR3, taken from reference TRBV2 and TRBJ1-1): EPEVTQTPSHQVTQMGQEVILRCVPISNHLYFYWYRQILGQKVEFLVSFYNNEISEKSEIFDDQFSVERPDGSNFTLKIRSTKLEDSAMYFCASGDWNTEAFFGQGTRLTVV.

The chain employs TRBV19 and TRBJ1-1, with a weak D call TRBD1 (5 bases). V was shortened by 7 bases and J by 0 bases, with 9 bases between the two germline ends. The CDR3 length is 13 residues. Germline V CDR1 and CDR2: LNHDA, SQIVND (reference sequence). DNA of the CDR3: TGTGCCAGTACCACAGGAATGAACACTGAAGCTTTCTTT. It specifies CASTTGMNTEAFF.

V gene TRBV7-2 combines with J gene TRBJ1-2, with unresolved D. Trimming removed 4 bases from V and 7 bases from J, with 16 bases in between. In germline, CDR1 is SGHTA, CDR2 FQGNSA. This CDR3 contains 14 residues. For the CDR3, the DNA is TGTGCCAGCAGCTCCCGCCCTGGGCTATCTGGCTACACCTTC. It yields the protein CASSSRPGLSGYTF.

This clone was counted a single time. J is TRBJ2-5 and V is TRBV28; D unclear. The J call may be wrong; the DNA end is better matched by TRBJ2-7. The CDR3 has 12 amino acids. Germline V gene lookup returns CDR1 MDHEN and CDR2 SYDVKM. In nucleotides, the CDR3 is TGTGCCAGCAGTTTATTAAGTAACGAGCAGTACTTC. It is translated as CASSLLSNEQYF.

The chain combines TRBV28 with TRBJ1-3, with D possibly TRBD1 on 5 matching bases. From germline, CDR1 is MDHEN and CDR2 SYDVKM. The V and J ends lost 6 bases and 0 bases respectively, with 21 bases between them. This CDR3 has 18 amino acids. The DNA of the CDR3 is TGTGCCAGCAGCGAAAACTATTGGGGGTCCAACTCTGGAAACACCATATATTTT. Translation gives CASSENYWGSNSGNTIYF.

The V call is TRBV4-1, the J call TRBJ2-3, with D possibly matching TRBD1 (6 bases). Germline assignment: CDR1 MGHRA and CDR2 YSYEKL. There are 15 residues in the CDR3. V was trimmed by 1 base and J by 2 bases, leaving 10 bases between them. The CDR3 sequence is CASSQGQVDTDTQYF. CDR3 nucleotides: TGCGCCAGCAGCCAAGGACAGGTGGACACAGATACGCAGTATTTT.

The V and J genes are TRBV27 and TRBJ2-3; 11 bases line up with TRBD2. CDR1 MNHEY and CDR2 SMNVEV come from the germline V gene (reference sequence). This CDR3 region has 16 residues. The V gene end was trimmed by 2 bases and the J gene end by 4 bases; junction bases not matched to a gene: 5. The CDR3, as DNA: TGTGCCAGCAGTTTACTGACTAGCGGGAATGCAGATACGCAGTATTTT. Protein sequence: CASSLLTSGNADTQYF.

V usage is TRBV7-9 and J usage is TRBJ2-7; 12 bases align to TRBD2. The CDR3 loop spans 18 amino acids. Germline lookup yields CDR1 SEHNR and CDR2 FQNEAQ (reference sequence). Germline trimming cut 2 bases from V and 5 bases from J; bases unmatched to any gene: 13. CDR3 protein: CASSLIDTSGRSLHEQYF. The CDR3 DNA sequence: TGTGCCAGCAGCTTAATCGATACTAGCGGGAGGAGTCTGCACGAGCAGTACTTC.

The CDR3 sequence is CSAGRAGELFF. The CDR3 DNA follows: TGCAGTGCTGGCAGAGCCGGGGAGCTGTTTTTT. This sequence joins TRBV20-1 and TRBJ2-2, with D hard to call. CDR1 and CDR2 (germline): DFQATT, SNEGSKA (reference sequence). This CDR3 spans 11 amino acids. Between the trimmed V and J ends, which lost 5 bases and 6 bases, there was a span of 7 bases.

CDR3 nucleotides: TGTGCCAGCAGCTCAGACACGGGGAGGTATGAAAAACTGTTTTTT. This encodes CASSSDTGRYEKLFF. V gene TRBV5-5 combines with J gene TRBJ1-4, with D unclear. Trimming pared 3 bases from V and 6 bases from J, leaving 15 bases between. Germline values: CDR1 SGHKS, CDR2 YYEKEE (reference sequence). This CDR3 comprises 15 residues.

The chain carries TRBV7-6 and TRBJ1-2; weak D call: TRBD1 (5 bases). The V end lost 5 bases, the J end lost 6 bases, and 16 bases lay between the germline ends. Germline-derived CDR1 and CDR2 are SGHVS and FNYEAQ. This CDR3 has 14 amino acids. This CDR3 reads CASSRPGQGNGYTF. In nucleotides, the CDR3 is TGTGCCAGCAGCCGACCGGGGCAGGGTAATGGCTACACCTTC.

The chain uses TRBV6-1 and TRBJ2-3, with TRBD1 as a possible D gene (6 bases). This CDR3 spans 11 amino acids. V gave up 6 bases and J gave up 14 bases, with 15 bases separating them. The V gene's germline CDR1 is MNHNS and CDR2 SASEGT. Here the CDR3 reads CASSRRDNMYF. In nucleotides, the CDR3 is TGTGCCAGCAGCCGCCGGGACAATATGTATTTT.

The chain has TRBV29-1 and TRBJ1-2, with no clear D. The CDR3 runs 11 residues. Germline CDR1 SQVTM, CDR2 ANQGSEA. Trimming shortened V by 4 bases and J by 7 bases, and 10 bases separated the two germline ends. CDR3 bases: TGCAGCGTTGCCGCGGGATCTGGCTACACCTTC. This codes for CSVAAGSGYTF.

This chain joins TRBV19 and TRBJ2-7; TRBD2 is a possible D gene (5 bases). CDR3 length equals 14 residues. CDR1 and CDR2 (germline): LNHDA, SQIVND (reference sequence). With 4 bases removed from V and 2 bases from J, the gap between germline ends came to 12 bases. This CDR3 reads CASSTGPGTYEQYF. DNA of the CDR3: TGTGCCAGTAGTACCGGACCCGGGACCTACGAGCAGTACTTC.

The rearrangement uses TRBV29-1 and TRBJ2-3; tentative D call: TRBD1 (5 bases). Trimming cost V 3 bases and J 0 bases, with 16 bases left between them. CDR1 is SQVTM and CDR2 is ANQGSEA in the germline V gene. CDR3 size: 16 residues. The CDR3 reads CSVDKRKGLSTDTQYF. Written as DNA, the CDR3 is TGCAGCGTTGATAAAAGGAAGGGGCTGAGCACAGATACGCAGTATTTT.

CDR3 loop: CASSLPTGVPSYEQYF. CDR3 nucleotides: TGTGCCAGCAGTTTACCCACGGGAGTACCCTCCTACGAGCAGTACTTC. The chain couples TRBV6-5 to TRBJ2-7; D might be TRBD2 (6 bases). Trimming shortened V by 4 bases and J by 0 bases, and 16 bases separated the two germline ends. The germline CDR1 and CDR2 sequences are MNHEY and SVGAGI. The CDR3 is 16 residues long.

The chain joins TRBV6-1 to TRBJ1-1; D gene ambiguous. Deletions cut 5 bases from V and 1 base from J, with 11 bases between. The CDR3 spans 14 residues. Germline V lookup: CDR1 MNHNS, CDR2 SASEGT. CDR3 amino acids: CASSLAVGNTEAFF. CDR3 DNA sequence: TGTGCCAGCAGTTTGGCTGTAGGGAACACTGAAGCTTTCTTT.

The chain combines TRBV9 with TRBJ1-2, with D possibly being TRBD1 (6 bases). Trimming took off 0 bases at V and 3 bases at J, with 9 bases between the two ends. The CDR3 has 14 residues. Germline-derived CDR1 and CDR2 are SGDLS and YYNGEE. CDR3 protein: CASSVDGGDYGYTF. The CDR3 coding sequence is TGTGCCAGCAGCGTAGATGGGGGCGACTATGGCTACACCTTC.